Following are 13 T cell receptor beta chains from one sample sequenced in a study of cytomegalovirus exposure and HLA in healthy donors. Both 60 Vbeta primers and 13 Jbeta primers went into the PCR. This table comes from immunoSEQ multiplex PCR, and its TCRdb copy is limited to in-frame clones, with some not included. The table includes 150,000 to 200,000 clones, approximately 80% detected once. The specimen sequenced was PBMCs. The receptors shown here come from a woman younger than 35 in good health and CMV-seronegative.

CDR3 in DNA: TGTGCCAGCAGCCTCGGCAGGGGGCGGGACAATGAGCAGTTCTTC. Translating gives CASSLGRGRDNEQFF. J is TRBJ2-1 and V is TRBV7-2, with TRBD1 matching over 8 bases. Germline CDR1 SGHTA, CDR2 FQGNSA. The CDR3 has 15 residues. V lost 5 bases to trimming and J lost 5 bases; unmatched junction nucleotides: 8.

The chain uses TRBV7-9 and TRBJ1-4; unclear D gene. This CDR3 has 14 residues. Germline lookup yields CDR1 SEHNR and CDR2 FQNEAQ (reference sequence). V was shortened by 2 bases and J by 0 bases, with 4 bases between the two germline ends. In DNA, the CDR3 is TGTGCCAGCAGCTTACGGGCAACTAATGAAAAACTGTTTTTT. It yields the protein CASSLRATNEKLFF. The full variable domain, its missing parts supplied by reference TRBV7-9 and TRBJ1-4, is DTGVSQNPRHKITKRGQNVTFRCDPISEHNRLYWYRQTLGQGPEFLTYFQNEAQLEKSRLLSDRFSAERPKGSFSTLEIQRTEQGDSAMYLCASSLRATNEKLFFGSGTQLSVL.

This rearrangement joins TRBV2 to TRBJ2-1, with D possibly TRBD1 on 6 matching bases. CDR3 length: 12 amino acids. Germline lookup yields CDR1 SNHLY and CDR2 FYNNEI. V gave up 8 bases and J gave up 10 bases, with 15 bases separating them. In nucleotides, the CDR3 is TGTGCCAGCGAGGCAGGGGAAGGGGAGCAGTTCTTC. Its translation is CASEAGEGEQFF.

The chain combines TRBV21-1 with TRBJ2-7; the table's D call, TRBD2, has no DNA check behind it. TRBV21-1 is classified as a pseudogene. This CDR3 spans 14 amino acids. For the CDR3, the DNA is TGTGCCAGCAGCAAAGACAAAGGAGGCCACGAGCAGTACGTC. Its translation: CASSKDKGGHEQYV.

This rearrangement joins TRBV11-2 to TRBJ2-7, with D perhaps TRBD2 (6 bases). V lost 3 bases to trimming and J lost 4 bases, with 10 bases between them. Per the germline V gene, CDR1 is SGHAT and CDR2 is FQNNGV. The CDR3 spans 13 residues. The CDR3 here is CASSFGRGYEQYF. The CDR3 coding sequence is TGTGCCAGCAGCTTCGGTCGGGGGTACGAGCAGTACTTC.

The chain couples TRBV7-2 to TRBJ2-3, with TRBD1 identical over 8 bases. V gave up 3 bases and J gave up 4 bases; unmatched junction bases: 6. CDR3 length: 15 residues. CDR1 and CDR2 (germline): SGHTA, FQGNSA. This CDR3 is CASSLFLQGADTQYF. The CDR3 DNA reads as TGTGCCAGCAGCTTGTTCCTACAGGGGGCAGATACGCAGTATTTT.

The DNA for the CDR3 is TGTGCCAGCAGTTTAGGGGGGGCTAATGAAAAACTGTTTTTT. Its translation is CASSLGGANEKLFF. This chain connects TRBV27 to TRBJ1-4, with TRBD1 as a possible D gene (5 bases). Trimming took off 2 bases at V and 3 bases at J, with 7 bases between the two ends. CDR1 and CDR2 (germline): MNHEY, SMNVEV (reference sequence). This CDR3 has 14 amino acids.

The rearrangement uses TRBV6-5 and TRBJ1-1; 10 bases map to TRBD1. Germline CDR1 is MNHEY and CDR2 is SVGAGI. The CDR3 is 14 amino acids. V lost 6 bases and J lost 3; bases outside the gene matches: 4. This CDR3 is CASRRQGADTEAFF. The CDR3 DNA is TGTGCCAGCAGACGACAGGGGGCAGACACTGAAGCTTTCTTT.

This clone was observed a single time. This sequence joins TRBV5-6 and TRBJ1-5, with D tentatively TRBD1 (5 bases). CDR3 length: 15 amino acids. The germline V gene encodes CDR1 SGHDT and CDR2 YYEEEE. V was pared by 4 bases and J by 3 bases, with 14 bases between. CDR3 sequence reads: CASSHRDSPNQPQHF. The CDR3 bases are TGTGCCAGCAGCCACCGGGACTCTCCCAATCAGCCCCAGCATTTT.

The chain links TRBV7-9 to TRBJ2-2; D gene uncertain. V was shortened by 11 bases and J by 0 bases, with 13 bases between the two germline ends. Germline loops: CDR1 SEHNR, CDR2 FQNEAQ (reference sequence). This CDR3 has 14 residues. The CDR3 DNA sequence: TGTGCCGCGAAGCCAGCGTCGAACACCGGGGAGCTGTTTTTT. Its translation: CAAKPASNTGELFF.

The chain has TRBV4-3 and TRBJ1-4; D is undetermined. The CDR3 is 15 residues long. CDR1 LGHNA and CDR2 YSLEER come from the germline V gene. With 0 bases removed from V and 4 bases from J, the gap between germline ends came to 9 bases. The CDR3 protein is CASSQEGGLNEKLFF. CDR3 DNA sequence: TGCGCCAGCAGCCAAGAGGGAGGGCTTAATGAAAAACTGTTTTTT.

This chain connects TRBV13 to TRBJ2-2; D gene unclear. The CDR3 has 12 residues. Trimming removed 11 bases at V and 3 bases at J, with 10 bases between. The germline gives CDR1 PRHDT, CDR2 FYEKMQ (reference sequence). The CDR3 loop reads CASGTYTGELFF. Written as DNA, the CDR3 is TGTGCCTCGGGTACTTACACCGGGGAGCTGTTTTTT.

The count of this clone is one. The chain joins TRBV9 to TRBJ1-1; D uncertain. Germline V gene sequence: CDR1 SGDLS, CDR2 YYNGEE. The CDR3 sequence is 14 residues long. Deletions cut 5 bases from V and 4 bases from J, with 15 bases between. CDR3 sequence (DNA): TGTGCCAGCAGGGAGGGCGGATCCGGCACTGAAGCTTTCTTT. This gives the protein CASREGGSGTEAFF.